Listed below are T cell receptor beta chains from one sample, sequenced in a study of blood T cell repertoires in COVID-19. Produced via immunoSEQ multiplex PCR; TCRdb's table is partial and in-frame only. The sample includes 130,000 to 150,000 clones, under 90% of them seen just once. Sequencing used peripheral blood. These receptors were collected from a human donor in a cohort sampled during active COVID-19. CDR3s include the opening cysteine and the closing phenylalanine or tryptophan. Fields, in order: clone size, V gene, CDR3 length, J gene, D gene, CDR3 protein, CDR3 DNA. A D gene is named only where the DNA matches it firmly. Some rows have no size entry. The others give once, few or many, or a class for an expanded clone.

>-|TRBV5-1|15|TRBJ2-1|TRBD2
CASSVGTSGTNEQFF
TGCGCCAGCAGTGTGGGGACTAGCGGAACAAATGAGCAGTTCTTC
>-|TRBV7-2|16|TRBJ1-6|TRBD1
CASRLNPGQGNSPLHF
TGTGCCAGCAGATTAAATCCGGGACAGGGTAATTCACCCCTCCACTTT
>once|TRBV7-2|15|TRBJ2-7|TRBD2
CASSWILAGGYEQYF
TGTGCCAGCAGCTGGATACTAGCGGGAGGCTACGAGCAGTACTTC
>-|TRBV27|18|TRBJ2-7|TRBD1
CASSFWGQGGRAVYEQYF
TGTGCCAGCAGTTTTTGGGGACAGGGAGGGAGAGCCGTCTACGAGCAGTACTTC
>-|TRBV4-3|19|TRBJ2-3|-
CASSRERPGLPGSTNTQYF
TGCGCCAGCAGCCGAGAGCGTCCTGGACTCCCGGGAAGTACGAATACGCAGTATTTT
>-|TRBV6-6|14|TRBJ1-4|TRBD1
CASSYTTGDEKLFF
TGTGCCAGCAGTTACACGACAGGGGATGAAAAACTGTTTTTT
>-|TRBV6-5|14|TRBJ2-3|-
CASRWRASTDTQYF
TGTGCCAGCAGATGGAGGGCGAGCACAGATACGCAGTATTTT
>-|TRBV27|15|TRBJ2-7|-
CASSFGEGYSYEQYF
TGTGCCAGCAGTTTCGGCGAGGGTTACTCCTACGAGCAGTACTTC
>-|TRBV10-3|14|TRBJ1-1|TRBD1
CAISGGQGHTEAFF
TGTGCCATCAGTGGAGGACAGGGACACACTGAAGCTTTCTTT
>-|TRBV9|15|TRBJ2-5|-
CASSVTTSPVETQYF
TGTGCCAGCAGCGTAACTACTAGTCCGGTGGAGACCCAGTACTTC
>-|TRBV11-2|15|TRBJ2-1|TRBD2
CASSLVRLAGGPDFF
TGTGCCAGCAGCTTAGTTAGACTAGCGGGAGGCCCCGACTTCTTC
>-|TRBV5-1|15|TRBJ2-3|-
CASSLATASTDTQYF
TGCGCCAGCAGCTTGGCCACAGCTAGCACAGATACGCAGTATTTT
>-|TRBV5-6|16|TRBJ2-1|TRBD1
CASSLPGQGFHNEQFF
TGTGCCAGCAGCCTACCGGGACAGGGTTTCCACAATGAGCAGTTCTTC
>-|TRBV19|14|TRBJ1-5|-
CASSIDRYNQPQHF
TGTGCCAGTAGTATCGACAGGTACAATCAGCCCCAGCATTTT
>-|TRBV4-3|18|TRBJ2-1|TRBD2
CASSPYPTSGPLSNEQFF
TGCGCCAGCAGCCCATATCCAACTAGCGGGCCTCTAAGCAATGAGCAGTTCTTC
>-|TRBV28|17|TRBJ1-6|-
CASSLLDKTLLNSPLHF
TGTGCCAGCAGTTTACTGGACAAGACTCTCCTCAATTCACCCCTCCACTTT
>-|TRBV5-6|15|TRBJ2-7|TRBD1
CASSVGQGETYEQYF
TGTGCCAGCAGCGTGGGACAGGGGGAAACCTACGAGCAGTACTTC
>-|TRBV9|14|TRBJ2-1|TRBD2
CASSVGWGGNEQFF
TGTGCCAGCAGCGTAGGCTGGGGGGGAAATGAGCAGTTCTTC
>-|TRBV15|17|TRBJ2-7|-
CATSRDGAGTPDYEQYF
TGTGCCACCAGCAGAGATGGGGCCGGGACACCGGATTACGAGCAGTACTTC
>-|TRBV6-5|15|TRBJ1-1|TRBD1
CASSYRGQLNTEAFF
TGTGCCAGCAGTTACCGGGGACAGTTGAACACTGAAGCTTTCTTT
>-|TRBV6-6|15|TRBJ2-7|-
CASSQQGRVSYEQYF
TGTGCCAGCAGCCAACAGGGCAGGGTCTCGTACGAGCAGTACTTC
>-|TRBV5-4|16|TRBJ2-1|-
CASSTRTGIWIGEQFF
TGTGCCAGCAGCACCCGGACTGGAATTTGGATTGGTGAGCAGTTCTTC
>-|TRBV27|15|TRBJ2-7|-
CASKRSFPGSYEQYF
TGTGCCAGCAAAAGATCCTTTCCCGGCTCCTACGAGCAGTACTTC
>-|TRBV5-4|17|TRBJ2-5|TRBD2
CASSLGLAVTYQETQYF
TGTGCCAGCAGCTTGGGCCTAGCGGTTACGTACCAAGAGACCCAGTACTTC
>once|TRBV3-1/TRBV3-2|16|TRBJ2-1|TRBD2
CASSHRLAGGEDEQFF
TGTGCCAGCAGCCACCGACTAGCGGGAGGAGAAGATGAGCAGTTCTTC
>-|TRBV7-2|15|TRBJ2-7|TRBD2
CASSLFSGGSYEQYF
TGTGCCAGCAGCTTATTTTCGGGAGGATCCTACGAGCAGTACTTC
>-|TRBV5-8|15|TRBJ2-1|TRBD1
CASSLEGAENNEQFF
TGTGCCAGCAGCTTAGAGGGGGCAGAAAACAATGAGCAGTTCTTC